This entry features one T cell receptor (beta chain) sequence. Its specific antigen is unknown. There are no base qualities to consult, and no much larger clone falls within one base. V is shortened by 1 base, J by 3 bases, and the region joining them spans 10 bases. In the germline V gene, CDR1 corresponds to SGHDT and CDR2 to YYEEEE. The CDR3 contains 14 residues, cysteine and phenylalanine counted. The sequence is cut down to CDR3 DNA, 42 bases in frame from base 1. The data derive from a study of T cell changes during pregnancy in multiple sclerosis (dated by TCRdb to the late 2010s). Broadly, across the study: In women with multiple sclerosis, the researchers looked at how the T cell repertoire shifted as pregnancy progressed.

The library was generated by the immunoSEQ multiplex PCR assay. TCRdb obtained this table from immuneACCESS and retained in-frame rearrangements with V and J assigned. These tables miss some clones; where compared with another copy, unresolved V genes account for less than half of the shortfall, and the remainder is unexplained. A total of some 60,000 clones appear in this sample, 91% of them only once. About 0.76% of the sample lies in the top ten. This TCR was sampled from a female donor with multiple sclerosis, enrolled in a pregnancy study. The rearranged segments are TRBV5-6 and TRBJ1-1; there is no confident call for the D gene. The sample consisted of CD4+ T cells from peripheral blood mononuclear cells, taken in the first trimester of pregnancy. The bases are TGTGCCAGCAGCTTGAAGAGGGTGGACACTGAAGCTTTCTTT. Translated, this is CASSLKRVDTEAFF.